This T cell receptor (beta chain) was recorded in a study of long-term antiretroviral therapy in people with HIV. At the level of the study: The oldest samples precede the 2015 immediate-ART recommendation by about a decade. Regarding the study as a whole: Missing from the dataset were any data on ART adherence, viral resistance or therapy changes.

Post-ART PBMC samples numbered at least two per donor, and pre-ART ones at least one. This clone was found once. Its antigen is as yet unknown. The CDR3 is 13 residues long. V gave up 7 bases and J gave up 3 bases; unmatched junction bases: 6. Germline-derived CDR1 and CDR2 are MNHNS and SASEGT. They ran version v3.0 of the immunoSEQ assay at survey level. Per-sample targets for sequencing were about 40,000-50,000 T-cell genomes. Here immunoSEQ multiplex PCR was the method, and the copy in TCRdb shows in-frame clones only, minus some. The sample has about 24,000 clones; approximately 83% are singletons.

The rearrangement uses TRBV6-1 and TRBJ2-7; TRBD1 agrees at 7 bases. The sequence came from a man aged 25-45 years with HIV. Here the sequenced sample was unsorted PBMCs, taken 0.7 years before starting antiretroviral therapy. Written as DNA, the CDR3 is TGTGCCAGCACCCAGGGGGAGAGCTACGAGCAGTACTTC. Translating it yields CASTQGESYEQYF.